Presented here are 22 T cell receptor beta chains from one specimen sequenced in a study of T cell repertoires in cytomegalovirus infection. TCRdb passed the reads through MiXCR, listing each CDR3 protein once. The repertoire holds about 570,000 distinct CDR3 sequences, with almost 40% as singletons. No antigen has been identified for these receptors. Sequences were derived from cultured PBMCs, sampled from culture after CMV antigen stimulation. The receptors come from a human donor in good health (CMV status not recorded). Some clones in this sample may be carry-over from other donors' samples.

This rearrangement joins TRBV7-8 to TRBJ1-6, with no clear D. This CDR3 contains 14 residues. Trimming shortened V by 5 bases and J by 6 bases, and 11 bases separated the two germline ends. Germline CDR1 reads SGHVS; CDR2 reads FQNEAQ. CDR3 region: CASSRPTSNSPLHF. The CDR3 bases are TGTGCCAGCAGCAGACCGACGAGTAATTCACCCCTCCACTTT.

This clonotype was counted only a few times. The chain combines TRBV6-1 with TRBJ2-5, with TRBD2 matching over 7 bases. The CDR3 is made up of 17 amino acids. V shed 1 base and J 4 bases; nucleotides not matched to a gene: 12. CDR1 is MNHNS, CDR2 SASEGT, per germline. The CDR3 loop is CASSEDPGLGLGETQYF. The CDR3 nucleotides read TGTGCCAGCAGTGAAGATCCCGGACTAGGGTTAGGAGAGACCCAGTACTTC.

The J gene is TRBJ2-7, the V gene TRBV11-2; D may be TRBD1 or TRBD2 (5 bases each). Between the trimmed V and J ends, which lost 0 bases and 0 bases, there was a span of 9 bases. The CDR3 runs to 15 residues. CDR1 is SGHAT, CDR2 FQNNGV, per germline. This CDR3 reads CASSLDGTLSYEQYF. The CDR3 DNA reads TGTGCCAGCAGCTTAGACGGGACCCTCTCCTACGAGCAGTACTTC. Full variable domain (remainder filled in from reference TRBV11-2 and TRBJ2-7): EAGVAQSPRYKIIEKRQSVAFWCNPISGHATLYWYQQILGQGPKLLIQFQNNGVVDDSQLPKDRFSAERLKGVDSTLKIQPAKLEDSAVYLCASSLDGTLSYEQYFGPGTRLTVT.

The chain combines TRBV4-2 with TRBJ2-7; 9 nucleotides agree with TRBD2. The CDR3 sequence is 16 residues long. V was pared by 3 bases and J by 7 bases, with 13 bases of the junction left unmatched. Germline V gene data show CDR1 as LGHNA and CDR2 as YNFKEQ. The CDR3 coding sequence is TGTGCCAGCAGCCACGTCGTCGCTAGCGGGACTTGGGAGCAGTACTTC. Translating it yields CASSHVVASGTWEQYF.

This clonotype was observed a few times. The gene calls are TRBV7-2 and TRBJ2-3; D gene ambiguous. The V and J ends lost 5 bases and 0 bases respectively, with 18 bases between them. The CDR3 covers 17 residues. Germline V gives CDR1 SGHTA, CDR2 FQGNSA. CDR3 loop: CASSPRPSPYSTDTQYF. CDR3 sequence (DNA): TGTGCCAGCAGCCCCCGGCCCTCTCCGTATAGCACAGATACGCAGTATTTT.

The chain recombines TRBV7-9 with TRBJ2-6; the D gene is possibly TRBD2 (5 bases). Germline values: CDR1 SEHNR, CDR2 FQNEAQ (reference sequence). The CDR3 consists of 17 residues. Trimming took off 2 bases at V and 2 bases at J, with 13 bases between the two ends. The CDR3 nucleotides read TGTGCCAGCAGCTTACCGCTAGCACGGGCTGGGGCCAACGTCCTGACTTTC. Amino acid sequence: CASSLPLARAGANVLTF.

The rearrangement links TRBV4-1 to TRBJ1-5; tentatively, D is TRBD1 (5 bases). The V end was cut by 3 bases, the J end by 1 base, with 13 bases between. The V gene's germline CDR1 is MGHRA and CDR2 YSYEKL. The CDR3 spans 16 residues. The CDR3 sequence is CASSHSGLLSNQPQHF. In nucleotides, the CDR3 is TGCGCCAGCAGCCACTCAGGGCTCTTGAGCAATCAGCCCCAGCATTTT.

This clonotype has a handful of counts. The rearrangement links TRBV6-1 to TRBJ2-1; 8 positions match TRBD1. After removal of 2 bases from V and 4 bases from J, the junction contained 4 bases not matched to a gene. The CDR3 has 15 amino acids. Looked up from germline, CDR1 is MNHNS and CDR2 is SASEGT. The CDR3 is CASSETGGGYNEQFF. In nucleotides, the CDR3 is TGTGCCAGCAGTGAAACAGGGGGTGGATACAATGAGCAGTTCTTC.

A few counts support this clonotype. The chain uses TRBV4-1 and TRBJ1-5; 8 nucleotides match TRBD1. This CDR3 is 17 amino acids long. From germline, CDR1 is MGHRA and CDR2 YSYEKL. V gave up 1 base and J gave up 9 bases; unmatched junction bases: 14. The CDR3 here is CASSQAVGRGPLGPQHF. The CDR3 DNA follows: TGCGCCAGCAGCCAAGCGGTTGGCAGGGGGCCGTTGGGGCCCCAGCATTTT.

This chain joins TRBV5-1 and TRBJ2-4; the D gene is possibly TRBD2 (7 bases). Germline V gene sequence: CDR1 SGHRS, CDR2 YFSETQ. The CDR3 has 14 amino acids. The germline V and J ends were trimmed by 2 bases and 10 bases, with 16 bases remaining between them. The CDR3 region is CASSFQDRAGIQYF. DNA for the CDR3: TGCGCCAGCAGCTTCCAGGACAGAGCGGGGATTCAGTACTTC.

The chain is built from TRBV6-6 and TRBJ2-5; 8 bases fit TRBD1. The CDR3 extends over 14 amino acids. CDR1 and CDR2 from the germline V gene are MNHNY and SVGAGI (reference sequence). After removal of 7 bases from V and 9 bases from J, the junction contained 13 bases not matched to a gene. The chain's CDR3 is CASMGGQALFAQYF. The CDR3 coding sequence is TGTGCCAGCATGGGGGGACAGGCGTTGTTCGCCCAGTACTTC.

The chain employs TRBV2 and TRBJ2-1; tentatively, D is TRBD2 (6 bases). Germline CDR1 and CDR2: SNHLY and FYNNEI. V was trimmed by 4 bases and J by 4 bases, leaving 11 bases between them. The CDR3 length is 14 residues. In DNA form, the CDR3 reads TGTGCCAGCAGTGTCATGGCGGGGTACAATGAGCAGTTCTTC. Protein sequence: CASSVMAGYNEQFF. The full variable domain, with the rest looked up from reference TRBV2 and TRBJ2-1, is EPEVTQTPSHQVTQMGQEVILRCVPISNHLYFYWYRQILGQKVEFLVSFYNNEISEKSEIFDDQFSVERPDGSNFTLKIRSTKLEDSAMYFCASSVMAGYNEQFFGPGTRLTVL.

This clonotype was detected once. The CDR3 region has the DNA TGCGCCAGCAGCCAAGGGATGACAGGGGCCCAGCCCCAGCATTTT. This sequence encodes CASSQGMTGAQPQHF. V is TRBV4-1 and J is TRBJ1-5, with 8 bases identical to TRBD1. The CDR3 sequence is 15 residues long. Germline V gives CDR1 MGHRA, CDR2 YSYEKL. The ends lost 1 base at V and 7 bases at J; junction bases unmatched: 6.

This chain links TRBV7-2 with TRBJ2-7; possibly TRBD1 for D (6 bases). Trimming cost V 2 bases and J 3 bases, with 14 bases left between them. This CDR3 is 15 amino acids long. Looked up from germline, CDR1 is SGHTA and CDR2 is FQGNSA. CDR3: CASSLRLGAVYEQYF. The CDR3 region has the DNA TGTGCCAGCAGCTTACGTCTGGGGGCGGTCTACGAGCAGTACTTC.

The rearrangement joins TRBV7-9 to TRBJ2-1, with 10 bases that match TRBD1. Germline loops: CDR1 SEHNR, CDR2 FQNEAQ (reference sequence). V lost 5 bases and J lost 7; bases outside the gene matches: 8. The CDR3 length is 15 residues. Written as DNA, the CDR3 is TGTGCCAGCAGCGCCTCCCGGACAGGGGGAAATGAGCAGTTCTTC. This sequence encodes CASSASRTGGNEQFF.

This clonotype was counted only a few times. The rearrangement links TRBV7-2 to TRBJ1-2; tentative D call: TRBD1 (6 bases). V was cut by 1 base and J by 4 bases, with 13 bases left in between. This CDR3 region has 15 residues. Germline V gene sequence: CDR1 SGHTA, CDR2 FQGNSA. CDR3 in amino acids: CASSLEFRGGYGYTF. Written as DNA, the CDR3 is TGTGCCAGCAGCTTAGAGTTCAGGGGCGGCTATGGCTACACCTTC.

The chain is built from TRBV7-6 and TRBJ2-7; possible D gene TRBD1, 6 bases. CDR1 and CDR2 (germline): SGHVS, FNYEAQ. The CDR3 totals 15 residues. Trimming shortened V by 5 bases and J by 3 bases, and 17 bases separated the two germline ends. CDR3 sequence (DNA): TGTGCCAGCAGCCGAGTACCGGGACAAAGCTACGAGCAGTACTTC. The encoded protein is CASSRVPGQSYEQYF.

In its sample, this clonotype was seen a few times. The chain has TRBV10-3 and TRBJ2-1; 9 nucleotides align to TRBD2. The germline CDR1 and CDR2 sequences are ENHRY and SYGVKD. The CDR3 consists of 15 residues. Germline trimming cut 4 bases from V and 9 bases from J; bases unmatched to any gene: 10. The CDR3 DNA follows: TGTGCCATCAGTGGCCGAGCGGGAGGATCCAGTGAGCAGTTCTTC. Its protein product is CAISGRAGGSSEQFF.

The rearrangement joins TRBV4-1 to TRBJ1-1; D gene ambiguous. V was shortened by 1 base and J by 4 bases, with 19 bases between the two germline ends. The germline CDR1 and CDR2 sequences are MGHRA and YSYEKL. The CDR3 runs 17 residues. CDR3 nucleotides: TGCGCCAGCAGCCAAGGTTTAAGCCCAGGCATGACCACTGAAGCTTTCTTT. Its translation is CASSQGLSPGMTTEAFF.

This clonotype has ten or more counts. The chain is built from TRBV7-8 and TRBJ1-5, with 7 bases identical to TRBD1. Germline lookup yields CDR1 SGHVS and CDR2 FQNEAQ. The ends lost 4 bases at V and 6 bases at J; junction bases unmatched: 15. The CDR3 length is 17 residues. This chain's CDR3 is CASSSILTGTAGQPQHF. As DNA, the CDR3 is TGTGCCAGCAGCTCAATATTAACCGGGACAGCAGGTCAGCCCCAGCATTTT. Full variable domain (outside the CDR3, taken from reference TRBV7-8 and TRBJ1-5): GAGVSQSPRYKVAKRGQDVALRCDPISGHVSLFWYQQALGQGPEFLTYFQNEAQLDKSGLPSDRFFAERPEGSVSTLKIQRTQQEDSAVYLCASSSILTGTAGQPQHFGDGTRLSIL.

The V and J genes are TRBV6-6 and TRBJ2-5, with D uncertain. The germline CDR1 and CDR2 sequences are MNHNY and SVGAGI (reference sequence). The CDR3 contains 14 residues. V was trimmed by 2 bases and J by 0 bases, leaving 7 bases between them. The DNA for the CDR3 is TGTGCCAGCAGTTACGGCAGAAACCAAGAGACCCAGTACTTC. Protein product: CASSYGRNQETQYF.

This clonotype has a handful of counts. J is TRBJ2-1 and V is TRBV18; either TRBD1 or TRBD2 may fit D (5 bases each). Germline CDR1 is KGHSH and CDR2 is LQKENI. The CDR3 spans 15 residues. V gave up 2 bases and J gave up 1 base, with 9 bases separating them. The CDR3, as DNA: TGTGCCAGCTCACCAGAGAGGGGATCCTACAATGAGCAGTTCTTC. Protein: CASSPERGSYNEQFF.